The rows below give T cell receptor beta chains drawn from one sample of a study of T cell changes during pregnancy in multiple sclerosis. Assay used: immunoSEQ multiplex PCR; TCRdb lists only in-frame clones, some missing. This sample yields 39,000 or so clones, of which 94% are seen a single time; 7% to 8.5% belongs to the top ten. Material: CD8+ T cells from peripheral blood mononuclear cells, obtained in the third trimester of pregnancy. The source of these receptors is a female donor with multiple sclerosis, enrolled in a pregnancy study. CDR3s include the opening cysteine and the closing phenylalanine or tryptophan. The order of the fields is J gene, V gene, D gene, clone size, CDR3 DNA, CDR3 protein. D genes are given only for firm matches. Where a row states a size, it is once, few, many or the class of an expanded clone; other rows omit it.

J gene: TRBJ2-1
V gene: TRBV19
D gene: TRBD2
clone size: NA
CDR3 DNA: TGTGCCAGTAGATGGGGGACTAGCCAGTACAATGAGCAGTTCTTC
CDR3 protein: CASRWGTSQYNEQFF

J gene: TRBJ2-7
V gene: TRBV19
D gene: TRBD1
clone size: NA
CDR3 DNA: TGTGCCAGTAGTCCGCAGGGGGACAGCTCCTACGAGCAGTACTTC
CDR3 protein: CASSPQGDSSYEQYF

J gene: TRBJ2-3
V gene: TRBV14
D gene: TRBD1
clone size: NA
CDR3 DNA: TGTGCCAGCAGCCAAAGCCGTCTCACCAAACAGGGGATAGTCACAGATACGCAGTATTTT
CDR3 protein: CASSQSRLTKQGIVTDTQYF

J gene: TRBJ2-3
V gene: TRBV27
D gene: TRBD2
clone size: NA
CDR3 DNA: TGTGCCAGCAGTTTATTACTAGCGGGAGTCGGTGACACAGATACGCAGTATTTT
CDR3 protein: CASSLLLAGVGDTDTQYF

J gene: TRBJ1-2
V gene: TRBV7-9
D gene: NA
clone size: NA
CDR3 DNA: TGTGCCAGCAGCTTTTCTGGTGTCAGGGAAGTTGACTATGGCTACACCTTC
CDR3 protein: CASSFSGVREVDYGYTF

J gene: TRBJ1-2
V gene: TRBV4-2
D gene: NA
clone size: NA
CDR3 DNA: TGTGCCAGCAGCCAAGATCTACAGGGTTATTCTAACTATGGCTACACCTTC
CDR3 protein: CASSQDLQGYSNYGYTF

J gene: TRBJ2-7
V gene: TRBV28
D gene: TRBD1
clone size: NA
CDR3 DNA: TGTGCCAGCAGATTCACCGGGACAGGCCCCTCGGAGCAGTACTTC
CDR3 protein: CASRFTGTGPSEQYF

J gene: TRBJ1-5
V gene: TRBV6-1
D gene: TRBD1
clone size: NA
CDR3 DNA: TGTGCCAGCAGTGAGCTTGCGGGACAGGGGAGAATCCAGCCCCAGCATTTT
CDR3 protein: CASSELAGQGRIQPQHF

J gene: TRBJ1-1
V gene: TRBV30
D gene: TRBD1
clone size: NA
CDR3 DNA: TGTGCCTGGAGTAGCCCGGGACAGGGTTTCATGAACACTGAAGCTTTCTTT
CDR3 protein: CAWSSPGQGFMNTEAFF

J gene: TRBJ2-5
V gene: TRBV7-9
D gene: TRBD2
clone size: NA
CDR3 DNA: TGTGCCAGCAGCCTACCGGGACTAGCTCAAGAGACCCAGTACTTC
CDR3 protein: CASSLPGLAQETQYF

J gene: TRBJ1-2
V gene: TRBV28
D gene: NA
clone size: NA
CDR3 DNA: TGTGCCAGCACTTTCTCCGCCGAAGAGGGATCGCTCTTC
CDR3 protein: CASTFSAEEGSLF

J gene: TRBJ1-4
V gene: TRBV7-9
D gene: TRBD1
clone size: NA
CDR3 DNA: TGTGCCAGCACCTCTGACAGGGCGGCAACTAATGAAAAACTGTTTTTT
CDR3 protein: CASTSDRAATNEKLFF

J gene: TRBJ2-5
V gene: TRBV28
D gene: TRBD1
clone size: once
CDR3 DNA: TGTGCCAGCAGCGACAGGGGTTGGGAGACCCAGTACTTC
CDR3 protein: CASSDRGWETQYF

J gene: TRBJ2-3
V gene: TRBV4-2
D gene: TRBD2
clone size: NA
CDR3 DNA: TGTGCCAGCAGCCAGCAGACTAGCGGGAGCTTAGATACGCAGTATTTT
CDR3 protein: CASSQQTSGSLDTQYF

J gene: TRBJ1-2
V gene: TRBV27
D gene: NA
clone size: NA
CDR3 DNA: TGTGCCAGCAGTTTGGACCCGCAGGGGTCGGGCTACACCTTC
CDR3 protein: CASSLDPQGSGYTF

J gene: TRBJ2-7
V gene: TRBV4-1
D gene: TRBD2
clone size: NA
CDR3 DNA: TGCGCCAGCAGCACACGCTTTCCCCTAGCGGGCTACGAGCAGTACTTC
CDR3 protein: CASSTRFPLAGYEQYF

J gene: TRBJ1-2
V gene: TRBV28
D gene: NA
clone size: NA
CDR3 DNA: TGTGCCAGCAGTCCAACCCGAGGGAAGGGCCGCGGCTACACCTTC
CDR3 protein: CASSPTRGKGRGYTF

J gene: TRBJ2-2
V gene: TRBV5-4
D gene: NA
clone size: NA
CDR3 DNA: TGTGCCAGCAGTCACTCGGCGAACACCGGGGAGCTGTTTTTT
CDR3 protein: CASSHSANTGELFF

J gene: TRBJ2-5
V gene: TRBV11-3
D gene: TRBD1
clone size: NA
CDR3 DNA: TGTGCCAGCAGCCATTACACCGGGACAGGGGAAGAGACCCAGTACTTC
CDR3 protein: CASSHYTGTGEETQYF

J gene: TRBJ2-5
V gene: TRBV7-6
D gene: TRBD2
clone size: NA
CDR3 DNA: TGTGCCAGCAGCTTGCGGGGACTAGCGGGGGGAGAGACCCAGTACTTC
CDR3 protein: CASSLRGLAGGETQYF

J gene: TRBJ2-2
V gene: TRBV4-3
D gene: TRBD2
clone size: NA
CDR3 DNA: TGCGCCAGCAGCCATCTCAAAGGCGCGGGAGGGCCTAACACCGGGGAGCTGTTTTTT
CDR3 protein: CASSHLKGAGGPNTGELFF

J gene: TRBJ2-7
V gene: TRBV6-1
D gene: TRBD1
clone size: NA
CDR3 DNA: TGTGCCAGCAGTGCGCCCCGGGACAGGGGTGTCTACGAGCAGTACTTC
CDR3 protein: CASSAPRDRGVYEQYF